The 25 T cell receptor beta chains below come from one sample, sequenced in a study of T cells after posttransplantation cyclophosphamide. Libraries were prepared by immunoSEQ multiplex PCR; TCRdb keeps only in-frame clonotypes and omits some of them. The sample lists about 20,000 clones, 70% to 85% occurring once. Busulfan-fludarabine conditioning, marrow transplant, and cyclophosphamide on days +3 and +4 were administered. The source material was PBMCs, sampled after an allogeneic stem cell transplant with post-transplant cyclophosphamide. Receptors were obtained from a male patient in his 30s who received an allogeneic stem cell transplant from a related donor, was CMV-positive, and had acute GVHD only. Some T cells could come from the graft donor.

This chain's CDR3 is CASSPPVRLAGGLKETQYF. Written as DNA, the CDR3 is TGTGCCAGCAGCCCCCCCGTCCGACTAGCGGGGGGGCTAAAAGAGACCCAGTACTTC. The gene calls are TRBV11-2 and TRBJ2-5, with 14 nucleotides matching TRBD2. The germline V gene encodes CDR1 SGHAT and CDR2 FQNNGV. The length of the CDR3 is 19 residues. J lost 3 bases, V lost 5 bases, and 14 bases had no gene match.

The V gene is TRBV27, the J gene TRBJ1-2, with 7 positions matching TRBD1. The CDR3 covers 16 residues. Trimming removed 0 bases from V and 3 bases from J; junction bases left unmatched: 7. Germline V gives CDR1 MNHEY, CDR2 SMNVEV (reference sequence). CDR3 loop: CASSLSIAGGYYGYTF. The CDR3 coding sequence is TGTGCCAGCAGTTTATCGATTGCAGGGGGATACTATGGCTACACCTTC.

The rearrangement links TRBV7-2 to TRBJ2-7; D might be TRBD2 (6 bases). The germline V gene encodes CDR1 SGHTA and CDR2 FQGNSA. The CDR3 contains 14 residues. V dropped 3 bases and J dropped 3 bases, with 12 bases sitting between them. The CDR3 region is CASSFAPGGYEQYF. The CDR3 DNA follows: TGTGCCAGCAGCTTCGCCCCCGGGGGCTACGAGCAGTACTTC.

By sample share, this clone is medium-sized. CDR3 in amino acids: CASSSPASGVYEQYF. The CDR3 region has the DNA TGTGCCAGCAGCTCCCCGGCTAGCGGGGTTTACGAGCAGTACTTC. This chain uses TRBV5-4 with TRBJ2-7; TRBD2 matches 9 bases. The CDR3 is 15 amino acids. Germline trimming cut 3 bases from V and 4 bases from J; bases unmatched to any gene: 8. Germline V gives CDR1 SGHNT, CDR2 YYREEE (reference sequence).

In its sample, this clone was seen once. The chain uses TRBV4-1 and TRBJ1-1; TRBD1 matches 9 bases. Germline V lookup: CDR1 MGHRA, CDR2 YSYEKL. This CDR3 contains 19 residues. J gave up 1 base and V 3 bases, and 15 bases lay outside the gene matches. CDR3 sequence reads: CASSHARSGTGRGNTEAFF. The CDR3, as DNA: TGCGCCAGCAGCCATGCACGCTCCGGGACAGGGAGGGGGAACACTGAAGCTTTCTTT.

This clone was seen a single time. The chain recombines TRBV2 with TRBJ2-5; 16 bases are shared with TRBD2. This CDR3 region has 17 residues. The junction had 7 bases not matched to a gene; V was cut back by 2 bases and J by 7 bases. Germline CDR1 reads SNHLY; CDR2 reads FYNNEI. The CDR3 sequence: CASSEMGLAGGKVTQYF. CDR3 sequence (DNA): TGTGCCAGCAGTGAAATGGGACTAGCGGGGGGGAAGGTGACCCAGTACTTC. The full variable domain, its missing parts supplied by reference TRBV2 and TRBJ2-5, is EPEVTQTPSHQVTQMGQEVILRCVPISNHLYFYWYRQILGQKVEFLVSFYNNEISEKSEIFDDQFSVERPDGSNFTLKIRSTKLEDSAMYFCASSEMGLAGGKVTQYFGPGTRLLVL.

The chain combines TRBV6-1 with TRBJ1-1, with D uncertain. CDR1 and CDR2 (germline): MNHNS, SASEGT. Trimming removed 4 bases from V and 8 bases from J, with 11 bases in between. The CDR3 runs 12 residues. CDR3 sequence reads: CASSGSIREAFF. The CDR3 DNA sequence: TGTGCCAGCAGTGGGAGCATTCGAGAAGCTTTCTTT.

The rearrangement links TRBV4-2 to TRBJ1-5; no reliable D call. The germline gives CDR1 LGHNA, CDR2 YNFKEQ. The CDR3 spans 16 residues. The germline V and J ends were trimmed by 1 base and 0 bases, with 10 bases remaining between them. For the CDR3, the DNA is TGTGCCAGCAGCCAAGGCGTCACTTATAGCAATCAGCCCCAGCATTTT. It translates to CASSQGVTYSNQPQHF.

The V call is TRBV7-9, the J call TRBJ1-2, with 7 bases aligning to TRBD1. V shed 0 bases and J 6 bases; nucleotides not matched to a gene: 7. In germline, CDR1 is SEHNR, CDR2 FQNEAQ (reference sequence). The length of the CDR3 is 15 residues. CDR3 in amino acids: CASSLAYGTVHGYTF. The CDR3 DNA is TGTGCCAGCAGCTTAGCGTACGGGACAGTCCATGGCTACACCTTC. Full variable domain (outside the CDR3, taken from reference TRBV7-9 and TRBJ1-2): DTGVSQNPRHKITKRGQNVTFRCDPISEHNRLYWYRQTLGQGPEFLTYFQNEAQLEKSRLLSDRFSAERPKGSFSTLEIQRTEQGDSAMYLCASSLAYGTVHGYTFGSGTRLTVV.

The gene calls are TRBV11-2 and TRBJ2-7; possibly TRBD2 for D (6 bases). This CDR3 has 16 amino acids. Germline values: CDR1 SGHAT, CDR2 FQNNGV. The V end lost 5 bases, the J end lost 2 bases, and 19 bases lay between the germline ends. CDR3 loop: CASSQEAGRNPYEQYF. In DNA form, the CDR3 reads TGTGCCAGCAGCCAAGAAGCAGGGAGGAACCCCTACGAGCAGTACTTC.

Only a few counts were recorded for this clone. The chain combines TRBV14 with TRBJ1-4; TRBD1 agrees at 7 bases. V trimming: 5 bases; J trimming: 5 bases; junction bases outside the gene matches: 11. The CDR3 is made up of 16 amino acids. From germline, CDR1 is SGHDN and CDR2 FVKESK. The CDR3 DNA reads TGTGCCAGCAGCTCATGGACAGGACGGGGGAATGAAAAACTGTTTTTT. Its protein is CASSSWTGRGNEKLFF.

This chain connects TRBV5-1 to TRBJ1-4; D unresolved. Trimming took 3 bases from V and 4 from J, leaving 7 bases between them. Germline V gives CDR1 SGHRS, CDR2 YFSETQ. This CDR3 has 13 amino acids. The CDR3 DNA follows: TGCGCCAGCAGCTACGACAATAATGAAAAACTGTTTTTT. Translated, it gives CASSYDNNEKLFF.

The chain couples TRBV27 to TRBJ1-5; D not resolved. CDR3 length: 14 residues. V dropped 4 bases and J dropped 5 bases, with 12 bases sitting between them. Germline lookup yields CDR1 MNHEY and CDR2 SMNVEV (reference sequence). CDR3 sequence: CASSSRGWDQPQHF. The CDR3, as DNA: TGTGCCAGCAGTTCCCGAGGTTGGGATCAGCCCCAGCATTTT.

This rearrangement joins TRBV5-1 to TRBJ2-3; 11 nucleotides line up with TRBD2. J gave up 2 bases and V 4 bases, and 3 bases lay outside the gene matches. This CDR3 region has 15 residues. The V gene's germline CDR1 is SGHRS and CDR2 YFSETQ. The CDR3 spells CASSTSGGSTDTQYF. The CDR3 region has the DNA TGCGCCAGCAGCACTAGCGGGGGATCCACAGATACGCAGTATTTT.

The rearrangement joins TRBV11-3 to TRBJ1-5; no definite D call. Germline loops: CDR1 SGHNT, CDR2 YENEEA. Trimming shortened V by 8 bases and J by 1 base, and 12 bases separated the two germline ends. This CDR3 comprises 14 residues. The CDR3 nucleotides read TGTGCCAGCCCGAACAATGAAAGCAATCAGCCCCAGCATTTT. Translating it yields CASPNNESNQPQHF. The full variable domain, rest sourced from reference TRBV11-3 and TRBJ1-5, is EAGVVQSPRYKIIEKKQPVAFWCNPISGHNTLYWYLQNLGQGPELLIRYENEEAVDDSQLPKDRFSAERLKGVDSTLKIQPAELGDSAVYLCASPNNESNQPQHFGDGTRLSIL.

The V call is TRBV11-2, the J call TRBJ1-6, with 9 bases lining up with TRBD1. Unmatched junction bases numbered 7, after V lost 4 bases and J lost 6 bases. In germline, CDR1 is SGHAT, CDR2 FQNNGV. The CDR3 is 16 residues long. The CDR3 nucleotides are TGTGCCAGCAGCTCAATACAGGGGGCAACTAATTCACCCCTCCACTTT. Translating gives CASSSIQGATNSPLHF. Full variable domain (rest looked up from reference TRBV11-2 and TRBJ1-6): EAGVAQSPRYKIIEKRQSVAFWCNPISGHATLYWYQQILGQGPKLLIQFQNNGVVDDSQLPKDRFSAERLKGVDSTLKIQPAKLEDSAVYLCASSSIQGATNSPLHFGNGTRLTVT.

V gene TRBV6-5 combines with J gene TRBJ2-7, with TRBD1 as a possible D gene (5 bases). Trimming shortened V by 7 bases and J by 2 bases, and 12 bases separated the two germline ends. Germline loops: CDR1 MNHEY, CDR2 SVGAGI. This CDR3 contains 13 residues. CDR3 protein: CASNHQGAYEQYF. The CDR3 DNA reads as TGTGCCAGCAACCACCAGGGCGCCTACGAGCAGTACTTC.

This clone came up a few times. This chain uses TRBV6-1 with TRBJ1-5; TRBD1 matches 8 bases. CDR1 and CDR2 (germline): MNHNS, SASEGT. V shed 6 bases and J 0 bases; nucleotides not matched to a gene: 4. The CDR3 has 15 amino acids. Here the CDR3 reads CASRVTGDSNQPQHF. The CDR3 nucleotides are TGTGCCAGCAGGGTGACAGGGGATAGCAATCAGCCCCAGCATTTT.

The chain couples TRBV9 to TRBJ2-1; possibly TRBD2 for D (7 bases). The CDR3 has 18 amino acids. Trimming left V 4 bases short and J 0 bases short, with 20 bases between. Germline CDR1 SGDLS, CDR2 YYNGEE. CDR3 in amino acids: CASSTRGGWGRSYNEQFF. CDR3 DNA sequence: TGTGCCAGCAGCACGAGGGGGGGGTGGGGTCGCTCCTACAATGAGCAGTTCTTC.

This clone was counted between two and nine times. The chain couples TRBV19 to TRBJ1-6, with TRBD1 matching 9 bases. The CDR3 sequence is 13 residues long. V trimming: 7 bases; J trimming: 12 bases; junction bases outside the gene matches: 7. Looked up from germline, CDR1 is LNHDA and CDR2 is SQIVND (reference sequence). In DNA, the CDR3 is TGTGCCAGTACCGGACAGGGGTACGAACCCCTCCACTTT. Protein product: CASTGQGYEPLHF.

This clone was observed a few times. This sequence joins TRBV6-1 and TRBJ1-5; no clear D. The length of the CDR3 is 12 residues. V gave up 2 bases and J gave up 9 bases, with 8 bases separating them. Germline V gene lookup returns CDR1 MNHNS and CDR2 SASEGT. The CDR3 spells CASSELRGPQHF. The CDR3, as DNA: TGTGCCAGCAGTGAACTGAGAGGGCCCCAGCATTTT.

V usage is TRBV28 and J usage is TRBJ1-5, with D perhaps matching TRBD1 (5 bases). V was clipped by 4 bases and J by 0 bases, with 10 bases between them. From germline, CDR1 is MDHEN and CDR2 SYDVKM. This CDR3 has 15 amino acids. Here the CDR3 DNA reads TGTGCCAGCAGTTATGACAGCTATAGCAATCAGCCCCAGCATTTT. Amino acids: CASSYDSYSNQPQHF.

V usage is TRBV7-3 and J usage is TRBJ2-2; maybe TRBD2 (6 bases). The CDR3 runs 12 residues. The germline V gene has CDR1 SGHTA and CDR2 FQGTGA. V dropped 6 bases and J dropped 8 bases, with 10 bases sitting between them. CDR3 DNA: TGTGCCAGCAGTCTTCGGGGGGGGGAGCTGTTTTTT. This translates into CASSLRGGELFF.

The chain recombines TRBV10-3 with TRBJ1-1, with 8 positions matching TRBD1. Germline CDR1 is ENHRY and CDR2 is SYGVKD. The V segment lost 6 bases and the J segment 6 bases; nucleotides outside the gene matches: 0. This CDR3 is built from 11 residues. This chain's CDR3 is CAIRDRAEAFF. The CDR3 coding sequence is TGTGCCATCAGGGACAGGGCTGAAGCTTTCTTT.

This chain links TRBV9 with TRBJ2-1; 8 bases map to TRBD1. The J segment lost 6 bases and the V segment lost 0 bases, leaving 5 bases of the junction unmatched. The CDR3 runs 15 residues. The germline CDR1 and CDR2 sequences are SGDLS and YYNGEE. The CDR3 region is CASSVEGQGGNEQFF. CDR3 coding DNA: TGTGCCAGCAGCGTAGAAGGACAGGGCGGCAATGAGCAGTTCTTC.